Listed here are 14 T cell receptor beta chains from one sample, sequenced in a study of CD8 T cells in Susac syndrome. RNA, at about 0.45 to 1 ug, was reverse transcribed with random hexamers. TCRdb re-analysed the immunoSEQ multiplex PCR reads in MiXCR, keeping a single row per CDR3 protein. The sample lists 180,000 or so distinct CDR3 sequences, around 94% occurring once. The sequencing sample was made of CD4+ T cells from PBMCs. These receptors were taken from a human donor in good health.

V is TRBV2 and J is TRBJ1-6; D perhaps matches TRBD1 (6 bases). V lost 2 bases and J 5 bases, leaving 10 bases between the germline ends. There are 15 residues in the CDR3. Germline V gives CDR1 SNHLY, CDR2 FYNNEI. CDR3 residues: CASSELGAHNSPLHF. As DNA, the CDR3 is TGTGCCAGCAGTGAATTGGGGGCACATAATTCACCCCTCCACTTT.

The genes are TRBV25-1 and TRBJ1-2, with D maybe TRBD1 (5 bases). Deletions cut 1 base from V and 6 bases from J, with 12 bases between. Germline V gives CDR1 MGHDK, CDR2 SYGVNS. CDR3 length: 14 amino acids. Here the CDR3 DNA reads TGTGCCAGCAGTGAATTGGCCACGGGGCATGGCTACACCTTC. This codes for CASSELATGHGYTF.

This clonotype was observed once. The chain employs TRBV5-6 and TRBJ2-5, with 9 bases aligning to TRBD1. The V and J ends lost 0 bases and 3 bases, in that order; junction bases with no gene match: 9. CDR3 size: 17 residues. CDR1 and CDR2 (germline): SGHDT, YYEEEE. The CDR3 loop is CASSLGGNRDREETQYF. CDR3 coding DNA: TGTGCCAGCAGCTTGGGGGGCAACCGGGACAGGGAAGAGACCCAGTACTTC.

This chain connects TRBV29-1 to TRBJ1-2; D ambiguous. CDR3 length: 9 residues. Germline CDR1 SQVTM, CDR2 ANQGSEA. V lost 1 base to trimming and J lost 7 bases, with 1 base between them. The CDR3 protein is CSVEAGYTF. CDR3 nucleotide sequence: TGCAGCGTTGAAGCTGGCTACACCTTC.

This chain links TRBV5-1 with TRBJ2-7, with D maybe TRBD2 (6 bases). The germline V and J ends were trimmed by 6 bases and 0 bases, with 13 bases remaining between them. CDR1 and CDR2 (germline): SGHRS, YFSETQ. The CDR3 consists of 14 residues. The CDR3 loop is CASMEGGPSYEQYF. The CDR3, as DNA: TGCGCCAGCATGGAGGGTGGGCCCTCCTACGAGCAGTACTTC.

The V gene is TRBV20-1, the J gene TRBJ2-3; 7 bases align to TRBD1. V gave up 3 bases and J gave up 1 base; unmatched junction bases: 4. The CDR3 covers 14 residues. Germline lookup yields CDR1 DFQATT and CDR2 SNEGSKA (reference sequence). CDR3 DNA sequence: TGCAGTGCTAGGCCAGGACAGGGCACAGATACGCAGTATTTT. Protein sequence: CSARPGQGTDTQYF.

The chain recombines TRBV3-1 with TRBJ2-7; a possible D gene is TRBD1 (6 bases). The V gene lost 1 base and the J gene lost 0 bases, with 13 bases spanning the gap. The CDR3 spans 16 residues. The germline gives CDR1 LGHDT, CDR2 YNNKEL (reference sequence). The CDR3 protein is CASSQVGQDSSYEQYF. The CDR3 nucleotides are TGTGCCAGCAGCCAAGTCGGCCAGGACAGCTCCTACGAGCAGTACTTC.

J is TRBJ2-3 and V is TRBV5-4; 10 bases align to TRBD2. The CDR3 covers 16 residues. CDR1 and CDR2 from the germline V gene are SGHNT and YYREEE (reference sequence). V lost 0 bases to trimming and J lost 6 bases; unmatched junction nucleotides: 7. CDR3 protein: CASSLASGGLVDTQYF. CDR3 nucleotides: TGTGCCAGCAGCTTGGCTAGCGGGGGCCTCGTGGATACGCAGTATTTT.

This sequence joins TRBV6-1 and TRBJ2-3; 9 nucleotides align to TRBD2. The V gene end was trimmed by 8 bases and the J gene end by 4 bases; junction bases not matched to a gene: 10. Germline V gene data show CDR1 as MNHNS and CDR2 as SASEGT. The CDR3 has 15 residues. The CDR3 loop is CASGLAGGQSDTQYF. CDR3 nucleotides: TGTGCCAGCGGCCTTGCGGGGGGGCAATCAGATACGCAGTATTTT.

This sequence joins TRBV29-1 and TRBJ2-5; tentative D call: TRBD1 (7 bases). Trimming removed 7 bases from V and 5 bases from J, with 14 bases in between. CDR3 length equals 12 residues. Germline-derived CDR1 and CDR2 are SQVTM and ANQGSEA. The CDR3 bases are TGCAGCGCAAATGCAGGGGGGGAGACCCAGTACTTC. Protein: CSANAGGETQYF. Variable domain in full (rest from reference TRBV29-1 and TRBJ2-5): SAVISQKPSRDICQRGTSLTIQCQVDSQVTMMFWYRQQPGQSLTLIATANQGSEATYESGFVIDKFPISRPNLTFSTLTVSNMSPEDSSIYLCSANAGGETQYFGPGTRLLVL.

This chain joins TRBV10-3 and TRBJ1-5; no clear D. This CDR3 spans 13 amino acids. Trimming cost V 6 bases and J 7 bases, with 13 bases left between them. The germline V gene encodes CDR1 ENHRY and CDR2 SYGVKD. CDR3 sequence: CAIRNREDQPQHF. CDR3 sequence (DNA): TGTGCCATCAGGAACAGAGAAGACCAGCCCCAGCATTTT.

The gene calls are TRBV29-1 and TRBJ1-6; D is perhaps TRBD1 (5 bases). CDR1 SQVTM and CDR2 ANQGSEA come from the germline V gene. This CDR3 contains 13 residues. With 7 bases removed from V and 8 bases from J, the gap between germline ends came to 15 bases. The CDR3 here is CSAGGGDDSPLHF. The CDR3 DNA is TGCAGCGCCGGGGGAGGGGATGATTCACCCCTCCACTTT.

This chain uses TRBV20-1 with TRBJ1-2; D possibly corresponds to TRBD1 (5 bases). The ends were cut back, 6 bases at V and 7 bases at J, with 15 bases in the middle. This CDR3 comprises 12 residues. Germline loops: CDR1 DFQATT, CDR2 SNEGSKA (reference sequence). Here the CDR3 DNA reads TGCAGTGCCGATACAGGTGTCGCTGGCTACACCTTC. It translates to CSADTGVAGYTF.

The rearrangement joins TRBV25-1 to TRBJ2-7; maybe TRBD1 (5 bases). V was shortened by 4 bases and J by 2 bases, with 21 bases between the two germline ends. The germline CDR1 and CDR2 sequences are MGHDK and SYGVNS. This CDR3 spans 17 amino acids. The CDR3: CASSARKTVHSPYEQYF. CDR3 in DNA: TGTGCCAGCAGTGCTCGAAAGACAGTACACTCCCCCTACGAGCAGTACTTC.